This T cell receptor beta chain was found in a study of control samples from healthy donors and cancer patients. This CDR3 is 16 amino acids long. Germline V gene data show CDR1 as MNHEY and CDR2 as SVGAGI. Trimming stripped 2 bases from V and 0 bases from J, with 10 bases between. Produced via immunoSEQ multiplex PCR; TCRdb's table is partial and in-frame only. The data contain some 150,000 clones, nearly 95% of them singletons. Sample: blood. This clonotype was sampled from a man aged 50-59 years in good health. The chain joins TRBV6-5 to TRBJ1-4; D call uncertain. The CDR3 reads CASSYKGSATNEKLFF. As DNA, the CDR3 is TGTGCCAGCAGTTACAAGGGTTCGGCAACTAATGAAAAACTGTTTTTT.